One T cell receptor (beta chain) is described in this entry. This specimen belongs to a study of cytomegalovirus exposure and HLA in healthy donors. Sequenced by immunoSEQ multiplex PCR; TCRdb stores in-frame clones only, minus some. The data show 250,000 to 400,000 clones, approximately 86% seen once. There are 13 residues in the CDR3. Germline V lookup: CDR1 SGHNT, CDR2 YENEEA. Trimming pared 5 bases from V and 1 base from J, leaving 7 bases between. Sequenced sample: PBMCs. This clonotype was sampled from a young woman in good health and CMV-seropositive. The chain combines TRBV11-3 with TRBJ2-3, with D unresolved. CDR3 sequence reads: CASSRGRTDTQYF. Here the CDR3 DNA reads TGTGCCAGCAGCCGTGGCCGCACAGATACGCAGTATTTT.